Following are 3 T cell receptor beta chains from one sample sequenced in a study of blood T cell repertoires in COVID-19. TCRdb's table, derived via immunoSEQ multiplex PCR, lists solely in-frame clones and lacks some. The sample has some 150,000 clones, about 85% seen once. The sample taken for sequencing was peripheral blood. All receptors come from a man aged 40-55 years with acute or convalescent COVID-19.

This clone was seen more than once but under ten times. The gene calls are TRBV3-1 (or the pseudogene TRBV3-2) and TRBJ1-2; TRBD1 might be the D (5 bases). Germline CDR1 and CDR2: LGHDT and YNNKEL (reference sequence). V shed 0 bases and J shed 4 bases, with 15 bases lying between them. The CDR3 is 16 residues long. The DNA of the CDR3 is TGTGCCAGCAGCCAAGAATGGGCCCAGGGCAGCTATGGCTACACCTTC. This translates into CASSQEWAQGSYGYTF.

This sequence joins TRBV30 and TRBJ1-2; D is undetermined. Trimming pared 5 bases from V and 8 bases from J, leaving 12 bases between. The CDR3 sequence is 11 residues long. Germline-derived CDR1 and CDR2 are GTSNPN and SVGIG (reference sequence). The CDR3 nucleotides are TGTGCCTGGGGTTTGGGAGGGGGCTACACCTTC. Translation gives CAWGLGGGYTF.

The chain recombines TRBV29-1 with TRBJ2-1; 8 nucleotides align to TRBD1. The germline gives CDR1 SQVTM, CDR2 ANQGSEA. The V and J ends lost 7 bases and 10 bases, in that order; junction bases with no gene match: 21. CDR3 length: 16 amino acids. CDR3 region: CSGSTLGQGSINEQFF. Here the CDR3 DNA reads TGCAGCGGATCTACCCTTGGACAGGGTAGTATTAACGAGCAGTTCTTC.